These T cell receptor beta chains were read from a single sample in a study of T cells in Graves' hyperthyroidism and ophthalmopathy. MiXCR, applied by TCRdb to the multiplex PCR reads, yields one record per CDR3 protein. Of around 700,000 distinct CDR3 sequences in the sample, under 20% were seen once. The sequencing input was blood. These receptors were obtained from a woman aged 50 to 65 with Graves' hyperthyroidism that later progressed to Graves' ophthalmopathy. CDR3s include the opening cysteine and the closing phenylalanine or tryptophan.

v_call cdr3_aa
TRBV16 CASSQLMNSNQPQHF
TRBV4-1 CASSQAGHPGGNQPQHF
TRBV20-1 CSAKRGEETQYF
TRBV20-1 CSASPLKVRATDTQYF
TRBV6-1 CASIRGPGSGTQYF
TRBV20-1 CSARLAGNTEAFF
TRBV6-1 CASSRTAVNYGYTF
TRBV10-3 CAISEHNGYSGNTIYF
TRBV4-2 CASSQDGGAGYGYTF
TRBV6-1 CASSSLRGWTEAFF
TRBV10-3 CAISERGAGNTIYF
TRBV6-2/TRBV6-3 CASSYSRDSRYEQYF
TRBV3-1 CASSQVGGHPETQYF
TRBV3-1 CASSPDRESGYTF
TRBV19 CASSEIQGSPSNQPQHF
TRBV6-1 CAGGRGAGTEAFF
TRBV7-9 CASSLTGQVYEQYF
TRBV5-1 CASSLGPVGSYNEQFF
TRBV6-1 CASRPDRDNIQYF
TRBV7-2 CASSVTSSGGSDTQYF